These 10 T cell receptor beta chains share one sample of origin, sequenced in a study of shared clonotypes between healthy human individuals. Profiled with immunoSEQ multiplex PCR; TCRdb holds only in-frame clones, not every one. The table records approximately 1,000,000 clones, 60% to 85% of them present only once. Input material: memory CD4+ T cells from PBMCs. Subset noted: CD45RA-negative fraction. All receptors derive from a man aged 18 to 30 in good health. Some clones in this sample may be carry-over from other donors' samples.

This chain joins TRBV12-5 and TRBJ2-3, with D possibly TRBD2 on 7 matching bases. Germline CDR1 reads LGHNT; CDR2 reads FRNRAP. The CDR3 is made up of 15 amino acids. V dropped 5 bases and J dropped 4 bases, with 16 bases sitting between them. The CDR3 loop reads CASGHGTKGADTQYF. The DNA for the CDR3 is TGTGCTAGTGGTCATGGGACTAAGGGGGCAGATACGCAGTATTTT.

The chain carries TRBV5-1 and TRBJ2-5, with 8 bases fitting TRBD2. The CDR3 consists of 15 residues. The V segment lost 7 bases and the J segment 2 bases; nucleotides outside the gene matches: 10. The germline CDR1 and CDR2 sequences are SGHRS and YFSETQ. The CDR3 spells CASGLSGIPQETQYF. The CDR3 coding sequence is TGCGCCAGCGGACTTAGCGGGATACCGCAAGAGACCCAGTACTTC.

The rearrangement links TRBV7-8 to TRBJ2-7, with D possibly being TRBD2 (6 bases). The V end was cut by 5 bases, the J end by 0 bases, with 14 bases between. The CDR3 is 15 residues long. The germline gives CDR1 SGHVS, CDR2 FQNEAQ. CDR3 region: CASSRTGTSSYEQYF. The CDR3 DNA reads as TGTGCCAGCAGCCGCACCGGGACTTCCTCCTACGAGCAGTACTTC.

The chain has TRBV5-4 and TRBJ1-4; D gene ambiguous. V was pared by 1 base and J by 5 bases, with 12 bases between. This CDR3 has 15 residues. Germline CDR1 SGHNT, CDR2 YYREEE (reference sequence). CDR3 coding DNA: TGTGCCAGCAGCTTGTCTGGCCACCGAAATGAAAAACTGTTTTTT. Translating it yields CASSLSGHRNEKLFF. The entire variable domain, with the rest obtained from reference TRBV5-4 and TRBJ1-4, is as follows: ETGVTQSPTHLIKTRGQQVTLRCSSQSGHNTVSWYQQALGQGPQFIFQYYREEENGRGNFPPRFSGLQFPNYSSELNVNALELDDSALYLCASSLSGHRNEKLFFGSGTQLSVL.

The J gene is TRBJ2-1, the V gene TRBV11-3; tentatively, D is TRBD2 (5 bases). V lost 4 bases to trimming and J lost 5 bases, with 6 bases between them. This CDR3 has 12 residues. Per the germline V gene, CDR1 is SGHNT and CDR2 is YENEEA. The DNA of the CDR3 is TGTGCCAGCAGCTCGGGGAACAATGAGCAGTTCTTC. As protein: CASSSGNNEQFF.

This clone turned up a few times. V usage is TRBV18 and J usage is TRBJ2-5; a possible D gene is TRBD1 (6 bases). CDR1 KGHSH and CDR2 LQKENI come from the germline V gene. This CDR3 spans 11 amino acids. Trimming removed 2 bases at V and 9 bases at J, with 7 bases between. Here the CDR3 reads CASSPEGAQYF. The DNA for the CDR3 is TGTGCCAGCTCACCAGAGGGGGCCCAGTACTTC.

The rearrangement uses TRBV13 and TRBJ2-2; 9 bases are shared with TRBD2. CDR1 PRHDT and CDR2 FYEKMQ come from the germline V gene (reference sequence). CDR3 length: 16 amino acids. V was clipped by 5 bases and J by 7 bases; unmatched bases: 11. Here the CDR3 DNA reads TGTGCCAGCAGCCCCCCAGCGGGAGGAGTCCTCGGGGAGCTGTTTTTT. Amino acids: CASSPPAGGVLGELFF.

The rearrangement links TRBV5-1 to TRBJ2-5; D may match TRBD1 or TRBD2 (5 bases each). With 0 bases removed from V and 4 bases from J, the gap between germline ends came to 13 bases. Germline V gives CDR1 SGHRS, CDR2 YFSETQ. This CDR3 is 15 amino acids long. The CDR3 loop is CASSLAPGAVETQYF. DNA of the CDR3: TGCGCCAGCAGCTTGGCTCCCGGGGCAGTAGAGACCCAGTACTTC.

This chain uses TRBV28 with TRBJ2-7, with D possibly matching TRBD2 (5 bases). V was clipped by 5 bases and J by 3 bases, with 17 bases between them. CDR1 and CDR2 from the germline V gene are MDHEN and SYDVKM. The CDR3 consists of 15 residues. CDR3 protein: CASSPAGGRSYEQYF. The CDR3 DNA reads as TGTGCCAGCAGTCCCGCCGGCGGGCGAAGCTACGAGCAGTACTTC. The variable domain in full, completed from reference TRBV28 and TRBJ2-7, reads DVKVTQSSRYLVKRTGEKVFLECVQDMDHENMFWYRQDPGLGLRLIYFSYDVKMKEKGDIPEGYSVSREKKERFSLILESASTNQTSMYLCASSPAGGRSYEQYFGPGTRLTVT.

In regard to this clone: This sequence may be a read error, since a much larger clone differs from it by one base. This sample includes further DNA sequences coding for the same CDR3. V is TRBV11-3 and J is TRBJ2-7, with D hard to call. CDR3 size: 12 residues. Germline V CDR1 and CDR2: SGHNT, YENEEA. Trimming took off 1 base at V and 6 bases at J, with 7 bases between the two ends. The CDR3 sequence is CASSLGGGEQYF. The CDR3 bases are TGTGCCAGCAGCTTAGGAGGTGGCGAGCAGTACTTC.